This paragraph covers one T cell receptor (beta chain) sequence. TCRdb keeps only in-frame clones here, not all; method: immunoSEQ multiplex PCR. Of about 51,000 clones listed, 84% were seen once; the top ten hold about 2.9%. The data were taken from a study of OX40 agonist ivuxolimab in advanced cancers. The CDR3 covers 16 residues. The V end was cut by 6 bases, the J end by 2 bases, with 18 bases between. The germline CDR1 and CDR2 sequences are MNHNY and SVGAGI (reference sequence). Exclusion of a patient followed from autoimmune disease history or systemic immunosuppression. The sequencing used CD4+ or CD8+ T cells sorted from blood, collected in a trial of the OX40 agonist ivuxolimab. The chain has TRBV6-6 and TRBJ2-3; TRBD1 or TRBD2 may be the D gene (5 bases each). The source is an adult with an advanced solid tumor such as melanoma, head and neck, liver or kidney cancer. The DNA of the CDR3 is TGTGCCAGCAGCTCCCCCAACGGGGCGATCACAGATACGCAGTATTTT. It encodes CASSSPNGAITDTQYF.